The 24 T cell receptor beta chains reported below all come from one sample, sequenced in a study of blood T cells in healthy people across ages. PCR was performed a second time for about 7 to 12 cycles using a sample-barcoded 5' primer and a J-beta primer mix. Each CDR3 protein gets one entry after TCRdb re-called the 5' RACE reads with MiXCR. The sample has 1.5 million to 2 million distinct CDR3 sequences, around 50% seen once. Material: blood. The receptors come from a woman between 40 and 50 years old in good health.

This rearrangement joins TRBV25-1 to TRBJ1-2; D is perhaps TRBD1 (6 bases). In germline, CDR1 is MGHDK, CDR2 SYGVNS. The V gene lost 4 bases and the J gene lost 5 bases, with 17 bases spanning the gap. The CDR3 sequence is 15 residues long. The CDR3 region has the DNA TGTGCCAGCAGTGCGCCCAAGGGGGAGGGGTATGGCTACACCTTC. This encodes CASSAPKGEGYGYTF.

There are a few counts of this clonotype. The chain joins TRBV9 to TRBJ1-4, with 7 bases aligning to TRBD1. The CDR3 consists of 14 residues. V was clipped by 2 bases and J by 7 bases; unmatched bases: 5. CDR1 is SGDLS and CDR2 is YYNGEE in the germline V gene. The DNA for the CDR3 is TGTGCCAGCAGCGTCACAGGGGTCGGTGAAAAACTGTTTTTT. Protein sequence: CASSVTGVGEKLFF.

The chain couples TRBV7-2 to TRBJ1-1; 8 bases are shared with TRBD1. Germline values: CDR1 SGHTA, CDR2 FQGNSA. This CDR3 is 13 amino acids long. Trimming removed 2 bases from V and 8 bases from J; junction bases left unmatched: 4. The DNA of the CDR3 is TGTGCCAGCAGCTTACTATACAGGGGGGAAGCTTTCTTT. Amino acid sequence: CASSLLYRGEAFF.

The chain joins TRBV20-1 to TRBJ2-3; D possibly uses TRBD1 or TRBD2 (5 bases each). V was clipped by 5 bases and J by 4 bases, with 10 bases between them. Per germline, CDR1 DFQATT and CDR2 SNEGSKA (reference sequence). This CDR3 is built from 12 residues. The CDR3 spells CSAHRDPDTQYF. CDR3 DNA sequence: TGCAGTGCTCACCGGGACCCAGATACGCAGTATTTT.

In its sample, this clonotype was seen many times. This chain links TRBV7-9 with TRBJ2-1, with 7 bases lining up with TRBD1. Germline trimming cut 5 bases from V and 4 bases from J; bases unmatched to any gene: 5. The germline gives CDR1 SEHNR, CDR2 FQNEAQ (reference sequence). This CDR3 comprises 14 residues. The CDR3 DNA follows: TGTGCCAGCAGCCGGACAGGCTCGTACAATGAGCAGTTCTTC. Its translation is CASSRTGSYNEQFF. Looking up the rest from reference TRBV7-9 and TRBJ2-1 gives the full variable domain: DTGVSQNPRHKITKRGQNVTFRCDPISEHNRLYWYRQTLGQGPEFLTYFQNEAQLEKSRLLSDRFSAERPKGSFSTLEIQRTEQGDSAMYLCASSRTGSYNEQFFGPGTRLTVL.

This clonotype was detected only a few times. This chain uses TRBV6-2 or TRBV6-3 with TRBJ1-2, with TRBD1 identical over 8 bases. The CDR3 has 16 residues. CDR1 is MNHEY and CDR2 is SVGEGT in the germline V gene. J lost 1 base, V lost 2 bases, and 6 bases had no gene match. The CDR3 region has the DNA TGTGCCAGCAGTTACCCGAGACAGGGGAATAACTATGGCTACACCTTC. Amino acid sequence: CASSYPRQGNNYGYTF.

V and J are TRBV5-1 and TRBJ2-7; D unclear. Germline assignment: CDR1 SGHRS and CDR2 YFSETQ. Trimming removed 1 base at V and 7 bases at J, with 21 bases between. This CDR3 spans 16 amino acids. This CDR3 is CASSLPPYSGYDEQYF. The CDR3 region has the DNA TGCGCCAGCAGCTTGCCTCCATATTCTGGCTACGATGAGCAGTACTTC.

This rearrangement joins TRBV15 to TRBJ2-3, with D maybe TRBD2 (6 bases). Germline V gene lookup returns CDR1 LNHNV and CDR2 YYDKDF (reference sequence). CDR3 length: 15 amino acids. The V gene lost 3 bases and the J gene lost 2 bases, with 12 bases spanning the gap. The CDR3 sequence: CATSSRGDFTDTQYF. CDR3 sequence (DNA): TGTGCCACCAGCAGTCGTGGGGACTTCACAGATACGCAGTATTTT.

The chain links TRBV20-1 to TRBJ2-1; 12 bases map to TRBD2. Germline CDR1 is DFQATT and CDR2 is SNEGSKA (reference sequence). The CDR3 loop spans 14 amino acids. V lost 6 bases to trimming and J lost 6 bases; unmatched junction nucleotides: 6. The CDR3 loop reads CSARTSGARNEQFF. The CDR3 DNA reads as TGCAGTGCCCGGACTAGCGGGGCCCGCAATGAGCAGTTCTTC.

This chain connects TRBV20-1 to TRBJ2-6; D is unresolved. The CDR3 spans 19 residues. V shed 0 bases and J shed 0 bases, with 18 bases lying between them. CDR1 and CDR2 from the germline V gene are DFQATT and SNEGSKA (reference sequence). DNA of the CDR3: TGCAGTGCTAGAGATCCGTTGCGGCAGTCCCGCTCTGGGGCCAACGTCCTGACTTTC. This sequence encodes CSARDPLRQSRSGANVLTF.

CDR3 sequence: CAISESGRRVAEAFF. The CDR3 DNA is TGTGCCATCAGTGAGTCGGGTCGACGGGTCGCTGAAGCTTTCTTT. This chain connects TRBV10-3 to TRBJ1-1; no firm D call. V shed 0 bases and J shed 6 bases, with 14 bases lying between them. The germline CDR1 and CDR2 sequences are ENHRY and SYGVKD. This CDR3 is built from 15 residues.

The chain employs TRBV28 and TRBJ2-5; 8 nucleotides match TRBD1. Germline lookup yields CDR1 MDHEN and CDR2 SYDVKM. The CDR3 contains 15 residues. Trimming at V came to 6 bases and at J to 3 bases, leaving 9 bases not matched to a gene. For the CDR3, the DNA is TGTGCCAGCAGAACCGGGGCGACAGGGGAAGAGACCCAGTACTTC. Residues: CASRTGATGEETQYF.

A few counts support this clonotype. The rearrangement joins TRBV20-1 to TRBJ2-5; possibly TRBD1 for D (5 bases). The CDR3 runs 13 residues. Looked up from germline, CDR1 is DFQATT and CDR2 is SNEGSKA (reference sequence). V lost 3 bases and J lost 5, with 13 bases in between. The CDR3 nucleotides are TGCAGTGCTAGTCAGGGTTTGAGGGAGACCCAGTACTTC. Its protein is CSASQGLRETQYF.

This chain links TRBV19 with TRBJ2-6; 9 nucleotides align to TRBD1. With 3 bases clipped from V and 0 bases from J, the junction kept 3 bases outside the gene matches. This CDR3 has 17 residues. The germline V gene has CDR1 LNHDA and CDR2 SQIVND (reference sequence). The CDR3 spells CASSMDRGSSGANVLTF. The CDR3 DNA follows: TGTGCCAGTAGTATGGACAGGGGATCCTCTGGGGCCAACGTCCTGACTTTC.

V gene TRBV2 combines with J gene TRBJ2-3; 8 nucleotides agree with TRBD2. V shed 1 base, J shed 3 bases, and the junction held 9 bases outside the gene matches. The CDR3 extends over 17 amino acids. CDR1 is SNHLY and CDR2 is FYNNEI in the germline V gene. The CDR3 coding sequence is TGTGCCAGCAGTGAAGGGGCGTTAGCGGGGCTAACAGATACGCAGTATTTT. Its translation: CASSEGALAGLTDTQYF.

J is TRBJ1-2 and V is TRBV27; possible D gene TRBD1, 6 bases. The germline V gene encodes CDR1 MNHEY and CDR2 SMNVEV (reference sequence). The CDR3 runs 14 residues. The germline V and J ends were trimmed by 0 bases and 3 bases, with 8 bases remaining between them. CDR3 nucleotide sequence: TGTGCCAGCAGTTTATCCCAGGGGCACTATGGCTACACCTTC. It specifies CASSLSQGHYGYTF.

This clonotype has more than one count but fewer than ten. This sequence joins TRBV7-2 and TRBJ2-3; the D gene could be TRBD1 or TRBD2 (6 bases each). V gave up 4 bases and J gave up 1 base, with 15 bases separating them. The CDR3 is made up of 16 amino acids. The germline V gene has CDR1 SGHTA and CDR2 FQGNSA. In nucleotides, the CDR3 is TGTGCCAGCAGCTCAGCGGGTCCAGGGGGCACAGATACGCAGTATTTT. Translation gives CASSSAGPGGTDTQYF.

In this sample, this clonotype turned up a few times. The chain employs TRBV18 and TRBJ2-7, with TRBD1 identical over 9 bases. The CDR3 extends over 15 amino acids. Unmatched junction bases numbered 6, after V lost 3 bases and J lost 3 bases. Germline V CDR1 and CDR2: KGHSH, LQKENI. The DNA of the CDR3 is TGTGCCAGCTCACCTAAAGGGACAGGGATCTACGAGCAGTACTTC. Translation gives CASSPKGTGIYEQYF.

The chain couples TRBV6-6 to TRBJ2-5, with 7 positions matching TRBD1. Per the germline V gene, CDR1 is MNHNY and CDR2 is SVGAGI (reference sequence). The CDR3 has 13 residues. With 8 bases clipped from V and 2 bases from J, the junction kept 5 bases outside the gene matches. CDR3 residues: CASQQGQQETQYF. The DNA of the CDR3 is TGTGCCAGCCAACAGGGGCAACAAGAGACCCAGTACTTC.

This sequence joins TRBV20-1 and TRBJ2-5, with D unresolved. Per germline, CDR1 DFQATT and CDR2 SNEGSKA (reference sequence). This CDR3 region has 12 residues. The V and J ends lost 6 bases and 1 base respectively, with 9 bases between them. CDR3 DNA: TGCAGTGCAACCAGGACCCAAGAGACCCAGTACTTC. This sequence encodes CSATRTQETQYF.

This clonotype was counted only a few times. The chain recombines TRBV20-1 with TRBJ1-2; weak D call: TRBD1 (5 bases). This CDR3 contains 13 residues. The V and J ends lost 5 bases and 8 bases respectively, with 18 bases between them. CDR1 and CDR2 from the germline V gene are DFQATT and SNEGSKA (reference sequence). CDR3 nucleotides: TGCAGTGCTTTCCCGCCGCGAAGGGGCGGCTACACCTTC. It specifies CSAFPPRRGGYTF.

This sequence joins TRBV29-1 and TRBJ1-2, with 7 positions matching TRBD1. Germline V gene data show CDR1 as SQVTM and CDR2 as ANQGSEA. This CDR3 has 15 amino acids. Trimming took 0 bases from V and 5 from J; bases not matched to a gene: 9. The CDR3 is CSVEDLSRGQYGYTF. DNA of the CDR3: TGCAGCGTTGAAGATCTCTCGAGGGGGCAATATGGCTACACCTTC.

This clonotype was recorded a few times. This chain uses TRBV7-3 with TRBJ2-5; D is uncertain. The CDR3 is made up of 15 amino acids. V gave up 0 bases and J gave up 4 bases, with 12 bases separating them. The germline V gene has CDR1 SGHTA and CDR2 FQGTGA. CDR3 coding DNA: TGTGCCAGCAGCTTAACATCCAGTAGGGCAGAGACCCAGTACTTC. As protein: CASSLTSSRAETQYF.

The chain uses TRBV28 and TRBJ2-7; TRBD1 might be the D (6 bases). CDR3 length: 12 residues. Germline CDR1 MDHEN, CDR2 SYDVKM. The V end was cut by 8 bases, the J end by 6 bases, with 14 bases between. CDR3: CASHRALGEQYF. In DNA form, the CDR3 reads TGTGCCAGCCACAGGGCACTGGGCGAGCAGTACTTC.